Below, 29 T cell receptor beta chains from the same sample are listed, as sequenced in a study of T cells after yellow fever vaccination. TCRdb reanalysed the 5' RACE reads using MiXCR and keeps one entry per CDR3 protein. Of 500,000 to 650,000 distinct CDR3 sequences in the sample, approximately 13% were seen once. Sample: PBMCs, taken on the day of the yellow fever booster vaccination. These receptors all stem from a man younger than 40 who received the YFV17D yellow fever vaccine.

The chain's CDR3 is CAWSLVSTEAFF. The CDR3 region has the DNA TGTGCCTGGAGTCTGGTGTCCACTGAAGCTTTCTTT. The chain combines TRBV30 with TRBJ1-1, with D hard to call. The germline CDR1 and CDR2 sequences are GTSNPN and SVGIG (reference sequence). V gave up 2 bases and J gave up 4 bases, with 8 bases separating them. The CDR3 has 12 residues.

This clonotype occurred a few times. The V gene is TRBV18, the J gene TRBJ2-4, with 9 positions matching TRBD1. V was pared by 2 bases and J by 4 bases, with 3 bases of the junction left unmatched. The CDR3 extends over 15 amino acids. CDR1 is KGHSH and CDR2 is LQKENI in the germline V gene. CDR3 sequence (DNA): TGTGCCAGCTCACCATTGGACAGGGGAAAAAACATTCAGTACTTC. Protein product: CASSPLDRGKNIQYF.

This chain links TRBV7-9 with TRBJ2-7; the D gene could be TRBD1 or TRBD2 (5 bases each). This CDR3 is 17 amino acids long. The germline CDR1 and CDR2 sequences are SEHNR and FQNEAQ (reference sequence). Trimming stripped 5 bases from V and 0 bases from J, with 20 bases between. The CDR3 loop is CASSPGHSGRGSYEQYF. The CDR3 DNA reads as TGTGCCAGCAGCCCTGGACACTCGGGGAGAGGCTCCTACGAGCAGTACTTC.

This clonotype was observed once. The junction shows a germline mismatch at one end, possibly a read error. This chain links TRBV12-3 or TRBV12-4 with TRBJ2-1; 7 bases are a match to TRBD1. The CDR3 runs to 15 residues. The CDR3 DNA is TGTGCCAGCCGACGTAGGGGACAGATGAACAATAAGCAGTTCTTC. Amino acid sequence: CASRRRGQMNNKQFF.

This chain uses TRBV9 with TRBJ2-2; 10 bases are shared with TRBD2. CDR3 length equals 16 residues. The germline gives CDR1 SGDLS, CDR2 YYNGEE. Losses at the gene ends were 0 bases for V and 5 bases for J; bases not matched to a gene: 4. CDR3 coding DNA: TGTGCCAGCAGCGTAGGAGCTAGCGGGAGAACCGGGGAGCTGTTTTTT. This codes for CASSVGASGRTGELFF.

This chain joins TRBV9 and TRBJ2-7, with D possibly TRBD2 on 5 matching bases. The CDR3 has 13 amino acids. Germline CDR1 reads SGDLS; CDR2 reads YYNGEE. Trimming removed 1 base from V and 3 bases from J, with 8 bases in between. The CDR3 protein is CASSVRTGYEQYF. DNA of the CDR3: TGTGCCAGCAGCGTACGGACTGGCTACGAGCAGTACTTC. The full variable domain, its missing parts supplied by reference TRBV9 and TRBJ2-7, is DSGVTQTPKHLITATGQRVTLRCSPRSGDLSVYWYQQSLDQGLQFLIQYYNGEERAKGNILERFSAQQFPDLHSELNLSSLELGDSALYFCASSVRTGYEQYFGPGTRLTVT.

This chain connects TRBV4-2 to TRBJ2-1; the D gene could be TRBD1 or TRBD2 (5 bases each). CDR3 length: 18 amino acids. CDR1 is LGHNA and CDR2 is YNFKEQ in the germline V gene. The V end was cut by 0 bases, the J end by 4 bases, with 19 bases between. CDR3 DNA sequence: TGTGCCAGCAGCCAAGATAACCAGGGACCCATGGGGTACAATGAGCAGTTCTTC. Translation gives CASSQDNQGPMGYNEQFF.

This clonotype was found a few times. V gene TRBV7-2 combines with J gene TRBJ2-5; D perhaps matches TRBD2 (5 bases). The CDR3 consists of 15 residues. CDR1 and CDR2 (germline): SGHTA, FQGNSA. Trimming took off 5 bases at V and 3 bases at J, with 16 bases between the two ends. This CDR3 is CASSARYGREETQYF. The CDR3 DNA reads TGTGCCAGCAGCGCCCGTTACGGGCGGGAAGAGACCCAGTACTTC.

The chain recombines TRBV12-3 or TRBV12-4 with TRBJ1-1, with D tentatively TRBD1 (6 bases). CDR3 length: 14 amino acids. V dropped 6 bases and J dropped 2 bases, with 13 bases sitting between them. CDR3 region: CASRPQTGNTEAFF. In DNA, the CDR3 is TGTGCCAGCAGACCACAGACAGGTAACACTGAAGCTTTCTTT.

This clonotype was counted at least ten times. The chain joins TRBV7-2 to TRBJ1-6, with D possibly being TRBD1 (6 bases). The CDR3 has 17 residues. CDR1 is SGHTA, CDR2 FQGNSA, per germline. Trimming took off 5 bases at V and 0 bases at J, with 14 bases between the two ends. The CDR3 sequence: CASSRDNPSSYNSPLHF. Written as DNA, the CDR3 is TGTGCCAGCAGCAGGGACAACCCGAGCTCCTATAATTCACCCCTCCACTTT.

DNA for the CDR3: TGTGCCAGCAGCCCATTAAAGTCCGTACGGGCGCGGGAGACCCAGTACTTC. Its translation: CASSPLKSVRARETQYF. V usage is TRBV7-2 and J usage is TRBJ2-5; D is unresolved. This CDR3 comprises 17 residues. CDR1 is SGHTA and CDR2 is FQGNSA in the germline V gene. V was shortened by 5 bases and J by 5 bases, with 24 bases between the two germline ends.

This clonotype showed up just a few times. The chain has TRBV20-1 and TRBJ1-4; 7 bases align to TRBD1. The CDR3 has 15 amino acids. The V segment lost 1 base and the J segment 2 bases; nucleotides outside the gene matches: 4. Germline CDR1 and CDR2: DFQATT and SNEGSKA (reference sequence). CDR3 DNA sequence: TGCAGTGCTAGAGCCCGACAGGGTACTAATGAAAAACTGTTTTTT. This sequence encodes CSARARQGTNEKLFF.

V usage is TRBV19 and J usage is TRBJ1-4; maybe TRBD1 (5 bases). This CDR3 has 14 residues. CDR1 and CDR2 (germline): LNHDA, SQIVND (reference sequence). The germline V and J ends were trimmed by 3 bases and 6 bases, with 11 bases remaining between them. In DNA, the CDR3 is TGTGCCAGTAGTATTTCGGGGACGCATGAAAAACTGTTTTTT. Its protein is CASSISGTHEKLFF.

This clonotype has only a few counts. The chain couples TRBV20-1 to TRBJ1-5; 7 positions agree with TRBD1. The length of the CDR3 is 13 residues. The junction had 8 bases not matched to a gene; V was cut back by 7 bases and J by 5 bases. Germline V gives CDR1 DFQATT, CDR2 SNEGSKA (reference sequence). CDR3 amino acids: CSGRRDRDQPQHF. The CDR3 DNA follows: TGCAGTGGCAGACGGGACAGAGATCAGCCCCAGCATTTT.

The rearrangement joins TRBV6-1 to TRBJ2-1; 9 positions agree with TRBD2. In germline, CDR1 is MNHNS, CDR2 SASEGT. The CDR3 is 19 amino acids. After removal of 6 bases from V and 9 bases from J, the junction contained 24 bases not matched to a gene. CDR3 in DNA: TGTGCCAGCAGGCGTGCACCCTCCTCGGGTAGCGGGAGTCTTAGTGAGCAGTTCTTC. It specifies CASRRAPSSGSGSLSEQFF.

The chain carries TRBV7-3 and TRBJ2-5; 8 nucleotides line up with TRBD2. Germline trimming cut 4 bases from V and 2 bases from J; bases unmatched to any gene: 9. Germline-derived CDR1 and CDR2 are SGHTA and FQGTGA. CDR3 length equals 16 residues. CDR3 coding DNA: TGTGCCAGCAGCTCAAGGCCGGGACTAGGACAAGAGACCCAGTACTTC. Translation: CASSSRPGLGQETQYF.

The genes are TRBV5-1 and TRBJ2-1; 13 bases are a match to TRBD2. Trimming at V came to 4 bases and at J to 8 bases, leaving 6 bases not matched to a gene. The CDR3 has 15 amino acids. The germline V gene encodes CDR1 SGHRS and CDR2 YFSETQ. CDR3 nucleotides: TGCGCCAGCAGCACGGGACTAGCGGGAATTTATGAGCAGTTCTTC. Protein product: CASSTGLAGIYEQFF.

The V gene is TRBV5-5, the J gene TRBJ2-3; no clear D gene. Between the trimmed V and J ends, which lost 0 bases and 2 bases, there was a span of 7 bases. The CDR3 length is 14 residues. CDR1 SGHKS and CDR2 YYEKEE come from the germline V gene (reference sequence). In DNA, the CDR3 is TGTGCCAGCAGCTTGGATCAGCCCACAGATACGCAGTATTTT. This codes for CASSLDQPTDTQYF.

The CDR3 DNA is TGTGCCACCAGCCCCGGACTGCCCAATCAGCCCCAGCATTTT. It is translated as CATSPGLPNQPQHF. V is TRBV15 and J is TRBJ1-5, with D uncertain. Per germline, CDR1 LNHNV and CDR2 YYDKDF (reference sequence). V lost 5 bases, J lost 3 bases, and 11 bases lay in between. This CDR3 spans 14 amino acids.

CDR3 region: CASSFGGGGDYNEQFF. The CDR3 DNA follows: TGTGCCAGCAGCTTTGGCGGCGGAGGGGATTACAATGAGCAGTTCTTC. The J gene is TRBJ2-1, the V gene TRBV5-4; tentative D call: TRBD2 (6 bases). V was clipped by 2 bases and J by 4 bases, with 16 bases between them. Germline V CDR1 and CDR2: SGHNT, YYREEE (reference sequence). The CDR3 sequence is 16 residues long. Variable domain in full (rest from reference TRBV5-4 and TRBJ2-1): ETGVTQSPTHLIKTRGQQVTLRCSSQSGHNTVSWYQQALGQGPQFIFQYYREEENGRGNFPPRFSGLQFPNYSSELNVNALELDDSALYLCASSFGGGGDYNEQFFGPGTRLTVL.

The chain has TRBV7-3 and TRBJ2-3; 9 bases fit TRBD2. From germline, CDR1 is SGHTA and CDR2 FQGTGA. CDR3 length equals 16 residues. J lost 4 bases, V lost 5 bases, and 10 bases had no gene match. In nucleotides, the CDR3 is TGTGCCAGCAGCCGAAGTAGCGGGGGAGGCGCAGATACGCAGTATTTT. This sequence encodes CASSRSSGGGADTQYF.

This clonotype has at least ten counts. V is TRBV16 and J is TRBJ1-2; D is undetermined. The germline gives CDR1 KGHSY, CDR2 FQNENV. Trimming shortened V by 4 bases and J by 4 bases, and 10 bases separated the two germline ends. The CDR3 is made up of 13 amino acids. CDR3 protein: CASSLPVGYGYTF. DNA for the CDR3: TGTGCCAGCAGCCTCCCAGTCGGCTATGGCTACACCTTC. The full variable domain, rest sourced from reference TRBV16 and TRBJ1-2, is GEEVAQTPKHLVRGEGQKAKLYCAPIKGHSYVFWYQQVLKNEFKFLISFQNENVFDETGMPKERFSAKCLPNSPCSLEIQATKLEDSAVYFCASSLPVGYGYTFGSGTRLTVV.

This chain connects TRBV7-2 to TRBJ2-1, with 7 bases that match TRBD1. V shed 1 base, J shed 7 bases, and the junction held 7 bases outside the gene matches. The CDR3 is made up of 15 amino acids. CDR1 and CDR2 (germline): SGHTA, FQGNSA. CDR3 in amino acids: CASSLDLGTVNEQFF. CDR3 in DNA: TGTGCCAGCAGCTTAGACCTAGGGACAGTAAATGAGCAGTTCTTC.

A few counts support this clonotype. This chain's CDR3 is CASSLVGAPLSYNEQFF. The DNA of the CDR3 is TGCGCCAGCAGCTTGGTCGGGGCCCCCCTCTCCTACAATGAGCAGTTCTTC. The chain combines TRBV5-1 with TRBJ2-1; D possibly uses TRBD1 or TRBD2 (5 bases each). This CDR3 spans 17 amino acids. V dropped 0 bases and J dropped 0 bases, with 13 bases sitting between them. Germline V gene sequence: CDR1 SGHRS, CDR2 YFSETQ.

The V gene is TRBV5-1, the J gene TRBJ1-4, with 8 positions matching TRBD1. Germline CDR1 SGHRS, CDR2 YFSETQ. The CDR3 is 14 residues long. Germline trimming cut 7 bases from V and 6 bases from J; bases unmatched to any gene: 8. The CDR3, as DNA: TGCGCCAGCTCGACCTCAGGGGGCGATGAAAAACTGTTTTTT. Translated, it gives CASSTSGGDEKLFF. Looking up the rest from reference TRBV5-1 and TRBJ1-4 gives the full variable domain: KAGVTQTPRYLIKTRGQQVTLSCSPISGHRSVSWYQQTPGQGLQFLFEYFSETQRNKGNFPGRFSGRQFSNSRSEMNVSTLELGDSALYLCASSTSGGDEKLFFGSGTQLSVL.

This clonotype was recorded many times. The rearrangement uses TRBV6-1 and TRBJ1-3, with D perhaps TRBD1 (5 bases). Trimming removed 4 bases from V and 9 bases from J, with 13 bases in between. The CDR3 has 13 amino acids. Germline assignment: CDR1 MNHNS and CDR2 SASEGT. CDR3 loop: CASSAGGVTTIYF. The CDR3 DNA reads as TGTGCCAGCAGTGCTGGGGGAGTCACCACCATATATTTT.

This clonotype was seen a handful of times. The chain employs TRBV28 and TRBJ2-7; the match to TRBD1 covers 7 bases. This CDR3 is 14 amino acids long. The V and J ends lost 6 bases and 4 bases, in that order; junction bases with no gene match: 9. Germline-derived CDR1 and CDR2 are MDHEN and SYDVKM. The CDR3 protein is CASRVTGLPYEQYF. The CDR3 region has the DNA TGTGCCAGCAGGGTGACAGGGCTCCCTTACGAGCAGTACTTC. The full variable domain, rest sourced from reference TRBV28 and TRBJ2-7, is DVKVTQSSRYLVKRTGEKVFLECVQDMDHENMFWYRQDPGLGLRLIYFSYDVKMKEKGDIPEGYSVSREKKERFSLILESASTNQTSMYLCASRVTGLPYEQYFGPGTRLTVT.

This clonotype was detected only a few times. This rearrangement joins TRBV20-1 to TRBJ1-6; D call uncertain. CDR1 and CDR2 (germline): DFQATT, SNEGSKA (reference sequence). Trimming removed 5 bases from V and 7 bases from J, with 21 bases in between. The CDR3 covers 16 residues. The CDR3 loop reads CSAESASKRENSPLHF. CDR3 sequence (DNA): TGCAGTGCTGAGTCTGCATCTAAACGGGAGAATTCACCCCTCCACTTT.

The V gene is TRBV6-1, the J gene TRBJ2-7, with a possible D match to TRBD1 (5 bases). Per the germline V gene, CDR1 is MNHNS and CDR2 is SASEGT. The CDR3 spans 13 residues. Trimming pared 9 bases from V and 5 bases from J, leaving 17 bases between. CDR3 protein: CASRIGVKNEQYF. CDR3 DNA sequence: TGTGCCAGTCGTATAGGGGTGAAGAACGAGCAGTACTTC.